These 9 T cell receptor beta chains were all obtained from the same sample, sequenced in a study of response to subunit inactivated influenza vaccine. Via MiXCR, TCRdb re-called the RT-PCR reads, giving one row per CDR3 protein. The sample holds approximately 520,000 distinct CDR3 sequences, about 25% seen once. The sequenced sample was CD4+ T cells sorted from PBMCs, obtained 5 to 6 days after vaccination. Receptor source: a man aged 50 or older who received an inactivated influenza vaccine.

This clonotype was picked up a small number of times. The V call is TRBV28, the J call TRBJ1-3; possibly TRBD1 for D (5 bases). Germline CDR1 reads MDHEN; CDR2 reads SYDVKM. This CDR3 has 16 amino acids. V was clipped by 4 bases and J by 5 bases, with 18 bases between them. The CDR3 nucleotides are TGTGCCAGCAGTTCGAGACCGGACATTGTTCGAAACACCATATATTTT. It translates to CASSSRPDIVRNTIYF.

This chain's CDR3 is CASSQRPGQSLQFF. As DNA, the CDR3 is TGCGCCAGCAGCCAGCGTCCGGGACAGAGTCTACAGTTCTTC. The genes are TRBV4-3 and TRBJ2-1, with 7 bases matching TRBD1. V was clipped by 3 bases and J by 13 bases; unmatched bases: 12. This CDR3 is built from 14 residues. Germline loops: CDR1 LGHNA, CDR2 YSLEER.

The genes are TRBV7-3 and TRBJ2-7; TRBD1 matches 8 bases. V was clipped by 5 bases and J by 8 bases; unmatched bases: 8. CDR1 is SGHTA and CDR2 is FQGTGA in the germline V gene. The CDR3 is 13 amino acids. The CDR3 DNA reads TGTGCCAGCAGCGCGGACAGGGCACAACAGCAGTACTTC. Residues: CASSADRAQQQYF.

This clonotype was observed a few times. The J gene is TRBJ1-2, the V gene TRBV3-1; TRBD1 is a possible D gene (5 bases). The V end was cut by 0 bases, the J end by 6 bases, with 8 bases between. This CDR3 spans 13 amino acids. Germline V gene sequence: CDR1 LGHDT, CDR2 YNNKEL (reference sequence). This chain's CDR3 is CASSQDSGHGYTF. For the CDR3, the DNA is TGTGCCAGCAGCCAAGATTCGGGGCATGGCTACACCTTC. The whole variable domain, remainder taken from reference TRBV3-1 and TRBJ1-2, is DTAVSQTPKYLVTQMGNDKSIKCEQNLGHDTMYWYKQDSKKFLKIMFSYNNKELIINETVPNRFSPKSPDKAHLNLHINSLELGDSAVYFCASSQDSGHGYTFGSGTRLTVV.

In its sample, this clonotype was seen a few times. The genes are TRBV20-1 and TRBJ2-2, with TRBD1 as a possible D gene (6 bases). Germline V gene data show CDR1 as DFQATT and CDR2 as SNEGSKA (reference sequence). V was pared by 5 bases and J by 6 bases, with 16 bases between. CDR3 size: 14 residues. Here the CDR3 DNA reads TGCAGTGCTTCAAGGGGGTCCAAGCCCGGGGAGCTGTTTTTT. Protein: CSASRGSKPGELFF.

This clonotype turned up a few times. The J gene is TRBJ1-3, the V gene TRBV12-3 or TRBV12-4, with 10 bases aligning to TRBD1. V was pared by 2 bases and J by 2 bases, with 3 bases of the junction left unmatched. The CDR3 has 16 amino acids. The CDR3, as DNA: TGTGCCAGCAGTTTAACGACAGGGGGCACTGGAAACACCATATATTTT. As protein: CASSLTTGGTGNTIYF.

V and J are TRBV20-1 and TRBJ2-6; 7 positions agree with TRBD1. V dropped 5 bases and J dropped 0; count of bases not matched to a gene: 10. Per germline, CDR1 DFQATT and CDR2 SNEGSKA (reference sequence). The CDR3 loop spans 17 amino acids. CDR3 sequence reads: CSASYRDRSSGANVLTF. The CDR3 DNA sequence: TGCAGTGCTTCTTACCGGGACAGAAGCTCTGGGGCCAACGTCCTGACTTTC.

In its sample, this clonotype was seen a few times. This chain links TRBV12-3 or TRBV12-4 with TRBJ2-2; weak D call: TRBD1 (6 bases). The V end lost 6 bases, the J end lost 0 bases, and 11 bases lay between the germline ends. The CDR3 sequence is 15 residues long. This chain's CDR3 is CASRRRTANTGELFF. CDR3 nucleotide sequence: TGTGCCAGCAGGAGGAGGACAGCGAACACCGGGGAGCTGTTTTTT.

Comments on this clonotype: Sequence at one end of the junction differs from germline and may be a read error. The genes are TRBV7-2 and TRBJ2-1; D may be TRBD1 or TRBD2 (5 bases each). In germline, CDR1 is SGHTA, CDR2 FQGNSA. The length of the CDR3 is 16 residues. Here the CDR3 reads CASSLAGTTSNNEQFF. The DNA of the CDR3 is TGTGCCAGCAGCTTAGCTGGGACCACCTCCAACAATGAGCAGTTCTTC.